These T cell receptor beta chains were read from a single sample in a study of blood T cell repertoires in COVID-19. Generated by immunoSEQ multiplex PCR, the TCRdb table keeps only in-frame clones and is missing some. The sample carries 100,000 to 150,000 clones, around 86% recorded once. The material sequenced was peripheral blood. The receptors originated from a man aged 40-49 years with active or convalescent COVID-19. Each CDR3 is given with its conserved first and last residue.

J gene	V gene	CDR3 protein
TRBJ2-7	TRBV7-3	CASSETGEHEQYF
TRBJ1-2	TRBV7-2	CASSLAHTGGERGYTF
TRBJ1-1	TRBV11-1	CASSLSETATFF
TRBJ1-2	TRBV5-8	CASSPRTGRYSYGYTF
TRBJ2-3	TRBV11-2	CASSLVSLTDTQYF
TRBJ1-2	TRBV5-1	CASSPGGTGYGYTF
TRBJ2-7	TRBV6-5	CASSYLEGGPREQYF
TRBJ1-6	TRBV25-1	CASSPVGYNSPLHF
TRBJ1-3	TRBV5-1	CASSLTQGAGNTIYF
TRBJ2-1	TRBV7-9	CASSDLYRESYNEQFF
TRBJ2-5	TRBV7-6	CASSLQLQRDQETQYF
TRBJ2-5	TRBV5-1	CASSLGVTQYF
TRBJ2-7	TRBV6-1	CASSEELGTGGSEQYF
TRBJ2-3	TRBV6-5	CASKTSGGTDTQYF
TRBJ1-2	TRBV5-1	CASSKDRGSYGYTF
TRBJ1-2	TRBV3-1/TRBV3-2	CASSQDLVGYGYTF
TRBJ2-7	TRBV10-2	CASSESSGASRQYF
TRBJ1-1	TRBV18	CASSPRTGGQNTEAFF
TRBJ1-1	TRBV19	CASSITRDTEAFF
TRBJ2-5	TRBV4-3	CASSTSLLQGTETQYF
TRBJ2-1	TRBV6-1	CASSEAAGGSGQFF
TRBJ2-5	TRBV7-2	CASSFGTSGGAKTQYF
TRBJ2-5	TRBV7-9	CASSLAGVETQYF
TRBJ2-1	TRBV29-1	CSVGLVNEQFF
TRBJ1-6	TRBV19	CASSPKGTGSYNSPLHF
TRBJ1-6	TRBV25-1	CASSLSGLKNSPLHF
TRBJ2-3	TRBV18	CASSPYSSTDTQYF
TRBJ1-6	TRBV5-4	CASSSRDSPLHF
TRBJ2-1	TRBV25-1	CASSDRGLGYEQFF
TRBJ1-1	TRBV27	CASQAARRATEAFF
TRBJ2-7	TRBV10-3	CAISETGLEQYF
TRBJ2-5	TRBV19	CASSFLQGGGETQYF
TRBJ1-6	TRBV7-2	CASSSRTSNSPLHF
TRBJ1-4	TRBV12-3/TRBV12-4	CASRGDSGLKLFF
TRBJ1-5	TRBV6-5	CASRSDFSNQPQHF
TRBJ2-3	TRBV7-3	CASSSGTSGGMDTQYF
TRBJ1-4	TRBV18	CASSPQDLRGNEKLFF
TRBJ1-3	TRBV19	CASGTGYSAGNTIYF
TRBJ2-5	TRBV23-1	CASSHPGTSGGAWDETQYF
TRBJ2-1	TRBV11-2	CASRSGGADEQFF
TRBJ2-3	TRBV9	CASSVEAGTDTQYF
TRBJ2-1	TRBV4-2	CASSPTGGGGVFEQFF
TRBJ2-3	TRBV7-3	CASSPGTSADTQYF
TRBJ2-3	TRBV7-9	CASSLQTGISTDTQYF
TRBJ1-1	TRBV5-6	CASSLRRTGDDTEAFF
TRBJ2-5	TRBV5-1	CASSTGTTQETQYF